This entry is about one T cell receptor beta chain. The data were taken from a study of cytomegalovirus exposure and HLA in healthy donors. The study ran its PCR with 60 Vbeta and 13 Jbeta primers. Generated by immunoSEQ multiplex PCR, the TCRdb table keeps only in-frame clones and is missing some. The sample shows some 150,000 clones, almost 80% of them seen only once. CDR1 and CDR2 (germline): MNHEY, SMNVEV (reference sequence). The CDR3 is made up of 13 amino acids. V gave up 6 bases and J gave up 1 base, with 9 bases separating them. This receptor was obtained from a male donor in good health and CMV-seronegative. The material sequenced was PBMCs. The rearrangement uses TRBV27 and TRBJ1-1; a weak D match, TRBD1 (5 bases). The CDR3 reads CASSQTANTEAFF. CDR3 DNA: TGTGCCAGCAGCCAGACAGCGAACACTGAAGCTTTCTTT.